These 4 T cell receptor beta chains originate from one sample sequenced in a study of T-cell memory formation after mild COVID-19. TCRdb re-called the 5' RACE reads with MiXCR, one entry per CDR3 protein. The table records 250,000 to 300,000 distinct CDR3 sequences, roughly 16% of them present only once. Sequencing input: PBMCs or a T cell subset sorted from them (not recorded which). The receptors shown here come from a man aged 18 to 35 who had mild COVID-19 (a few samples of this study predate the infection). Cell type and time point are not known.

The chain is built from TRBV19 and TRBJ2-3; TRBD2 matches 7 bases. Trimming cost V 7 bases and J 4 bases; bases outside gene matches: 8. Germline-derived CDR1 and CDR2 are LNHDA and SQIVND (reference sequence). The length of the CDR3 is 14 residues. The CDR3 is CASTNGLDADTQYF. The CDR3 nucleotides read TGTGCCAGTACCAACGGACTAGACGCAGATACGCAGTATTTT.

The rearrangement links TRBV12-5 to TRBJ2-2; possibly TRBD1 or TRBD2 for D (5 bases each). The CDR3 is made up of 16 amino acids. V lost 4 bases and J 6 bases, leaving 18 bases between the germline ends. Germline lookup yields CDR1 LGHNT and CDR2 FRNRAP. The DNA for the CDR3 is TGTGCTAGTGGTTACCGACGTCCCGGGGCCGCCGGGGAGCTGTTTTTT. Translating gives CASGYRRPGAAGELFF.

This clonotype came up a few times. This rearrangement joins TRBV7-9 to TRBJ2-6, with 10 bases lining up with TRBD1. Unmatched junction bases numbered 5, after V lost 1 base and J lost 2 bases. CDR1 and CDR2 (germline): SEHNR, FQNEAQ (reference sequence). The CDR3 has 18 residues. DNA of the CDR3: TGTGCCAGCAGCTTAGACGCCGGGACAGGGGCTGGGGCCAACGTCCTGACTTTC. This translates into CASSLDAGTGAGANVLTF. The entire variable domain, with the rest obtained from reference TRBV7-9 and TRBJ2-6, is as follows: DTGVSQNPRHKITKRGQNVTFRCDPISEHNRLYWYRQTLGQGPEFLTYFQNEAQLEKSRLLSDRFSAERPKGSFSTLEIQRTEQGDSAMYLCASSLDAGTGAGANVLTFGAGSRLTVL.

This clonotype was observed a single time. The chain employs TRBV7-2 and TRBJ1-2; no firm D call. V lost 5 bases, J lost 7 bases, and 14 bases lay in between. Germline values: CDR1 SGHTA, CDR2 FQGNSA. CDR3 length: 13 residues. CDR3 amino acids: CASSQGPGSGYTF. The CDR3 bases are TGTGCCAGCAGCCAAGGCCCAGGAAGTGGCTACACCTTC.